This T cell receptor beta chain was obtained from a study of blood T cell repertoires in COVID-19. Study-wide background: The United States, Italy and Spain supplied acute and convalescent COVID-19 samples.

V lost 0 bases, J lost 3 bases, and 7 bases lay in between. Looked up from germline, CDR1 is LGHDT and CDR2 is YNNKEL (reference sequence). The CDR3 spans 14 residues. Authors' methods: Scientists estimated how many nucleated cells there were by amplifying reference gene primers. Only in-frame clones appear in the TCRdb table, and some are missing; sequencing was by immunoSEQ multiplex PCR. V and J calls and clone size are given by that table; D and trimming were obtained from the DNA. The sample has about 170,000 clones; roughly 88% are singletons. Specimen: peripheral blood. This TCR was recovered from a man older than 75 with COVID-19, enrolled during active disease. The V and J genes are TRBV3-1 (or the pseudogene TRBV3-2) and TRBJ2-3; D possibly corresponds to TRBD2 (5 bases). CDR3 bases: TGTGCCAGCAGCCAAGACCCGGGGACAGATACGCAGTATTTT. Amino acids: CASSQDPGTDTQYF.